These 3 T cell receptor beta chains were sequenced from one sample in a study of blood T cell repertoires in COVID-19. Data came from immunoSEQ multiplex PCR; TCRdb stores just in-frame clones and leaves some out. The repertoire holds under 300,000 clones, with around 83% as singletons. The sequencing sample was made of peripheral blood. These receptor sequences come from a young man who had recovered from COVID-19.

The table lists this clone with a few counts. This chain connects TRBV5-1 to TRBJ1-2; D call uncertain. The CDR3 has 14 amino acids. V was trimmed by 5 bases and J by 2 bases, leaving 13 bases between them. Germline CDR1 SGHRS, CDR2 YFSETQ. CDR3 DNA sequence: TGCGCCAGCAGTTCAGGTCCATCCAACTATGGCTACACCTTC. It codes for CASSSGPSNYGYTF.

This clone appeared a few times. The J gene is TRBJ1-1, the V gene TRBV10-3; 9 nucleotides align to TRBD1. V shed 4 bases, J shed 6 bases, and the junction held 12 bases outside the gene matches. Germline V gene data show CDR1 as ENHRY and CDR2 as SYGVKD. This CDR3 is built from 16 residues. The CDR3 protein is CAISGGQGMGEAEAFF. CDR3 in DNA: TGTGCCATCAGTGGGGGACAGGGAATGGGGGAGGCTGAAGCTTTCTTT.

J is TRBJ2-1 and V is TRBV7-9; 12 bases agree with TRBD1. Germline CDR1 is SEHNR and CDR2 is FQNEAQ (reference sequence). The CDR3 is 16 amino acids. Trimming removed 2 bases from V and 7 bases from J; junction bases left unmatched: 6. CDR3 sequence (DNA): TGTGCCAGCAGCTTACCGGGGGGACAGGGGGCTAATGAGCAGTTCTTC. Translation gives CASSLPGGQGANEQFF. Full variable domain (missing parts from reference TRBV7-9 and TRBJ2-1): DTGVSQNPRHKITKRGQNVTFRCDPISEHNRLYWYRQTLGQGPEFLTYFQNEAQLEKSRLLSDRFSAERPKGSFSTLEIQRTEQGDSAMYLCASSLPGGQGANEQFFGPGTRLTVL.